The clone carrying this T cell receptor beta chain was counted a few times. The antigen is unknown. Germline V gives CDR1 SEHNR, CDR2 FQNEAQ (reference sequence). The CDR3 totals 14 residues. V was clipped by 2 bases and J by 0 bases, with 7 bases between them. These data originate in a study of vaccination and CD4 T cells after COVID-19. Study summary: Each of the control cultures got a CEFX pool, an HIV-1 Nef pool, or no peptide.

Oncomine TCR Beta short-read sequencing was applied to DNA from cultured CD4+ T cells. Via MiXCR, TCRdb re-called the PCR reads, giving one row per CDR3 protein. In the table there are about 8,900 distinct CDR3 sequences, about 48% of which are singletons. Specified treatment: approximately 9-day PBMC culture with coronavirus spike peptide pools or control peptides (ViraFEST assay). The unexposed donor provided CD4+ T cells, which were taken before the COVID-19 pandemic (2011-2018). Material: CD4+ T cells from blood, cultured in vitro. The chain couples TRBV7-9 to TRBJ1-1; D remains ambiguous. The clonotype originates from a human donor in good health. CDR3 DNA: TGTGCCAGCAGCTTACCGACGGTGAACACTGAAGCTTTCTTT. This translates into CASSLPTVNTEAFF.